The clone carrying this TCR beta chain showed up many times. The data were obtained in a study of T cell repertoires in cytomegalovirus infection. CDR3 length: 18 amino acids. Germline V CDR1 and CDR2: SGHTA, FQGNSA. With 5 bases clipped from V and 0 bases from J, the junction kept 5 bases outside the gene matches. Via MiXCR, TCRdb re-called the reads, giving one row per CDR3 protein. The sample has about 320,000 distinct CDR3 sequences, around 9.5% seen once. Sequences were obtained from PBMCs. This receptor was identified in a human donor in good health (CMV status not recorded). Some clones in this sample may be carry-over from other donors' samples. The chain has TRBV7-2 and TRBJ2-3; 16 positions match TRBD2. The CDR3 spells CASSPGTSGRASTDTQYF. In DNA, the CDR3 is TGTGCCAGCAGCCCCGGGACTAGCGGGAGGGCAAGCACAGATACGCAGTATTTT.